This T cell receptor (beta chain) is from a study of neurological immune-mediated disorders. This CDR3 comprises 14 residues. J gave up 5 bases and V 6 bases, and 9 bases lay outside the gene matches. Germline assignment: CDR1 DFQATT and CDR2 SNEGSKA (reference sequence). TCRdb itself ran the 5' RACE reads through MiXCR, one entry per CDR3 protein. The table has approximately 50,000 distinct CDR3 sequences, under 13% seen once. Study-wide points: TCR clonal expansion peaked in HTLV-1-associated myelopathy patients and was lowest in multiple sclerosis patients.

This clonotype was seen at least ten times. Its antigen is not identified. The chain has TRBV20-1 and TRBJ2-3; 9 nucleotides align to TRBD1. Material for sequencing was PBMCs. The sequence was obtained from a man in his sixties or seventies with HTLV-1-associated myelopathy (HAM/TSP). The CDR3 sequence is CSALQGAGGDTQYF. DNA for the CDR3: TGCAGTGCACTACAGGGGGCAGGGGGAGATACGCAGTATTTT.